This T cell receptor (beta chain) was retrieved from a study of CD8+ T cells in alopecia areata. Study-wide results and limits: With tofacitinib ongoing, many expanded lesional clones persisted in both scalp and blood. Especially in alopecia totalis/universalis, lesional scalp showed greater clonality than normal scalp did. Significant decreases in scalp clonality and expanded CD8+ clones followed tofacitinib treatment.

The CDR3 consists of 16 residues. The trim removed 0 bases at V and 7 bases at J, leaving 10 bases unmatched. Germline CDR1 SGHTA, CDR2 FQGTGA. As for treatment: oral pan-JAK inhibitor, 5-10 mg twice daily. Alopecia areata patients provided lesional scalp punch biopsies and peripheral blood, both collected for the study. Extraction of RNA preceded its reverse transcription into cDNA, which served as the sequencing template. Method: immunoSEQ multiplex PCR; TCRdb's copy keeps in-frame clones and lacks some. The sample holds approximately 220,000 clones; about two fifths are singletons and the top ten take roughly 0.5%. As for this clone: Its cognate antigen is unknown.

This chain links TRBV7-3 with TRBJ1-2; TRBD1 matches 8 bases. Sequencing used CD4+ T cells sorted from blood, obtained between weeks 30 and 35, from a patient treated with tofacitinib. The clonotype comes from a human donor with alopecia areata. The CDR3 DNA sequence: TGTGCCAGCAGCTTAACGGGAATAGGACAGGGTGGTGGCTACACCTTC. Translation: CASSLTGIGQGGGYTF.